This TCR beta chain was found in a study of blood T cells in healthy people across ages. Study-wide results and caveats: In long-lived donors, naive CD4+ cell counts and diversity exceeded those of aged donors.

Germline V gene lookup returns CDR1 SEHNR and CDR2 FQNEAQ (reference sequence). The trim removed 5 bases at V and 10 bases at J, leaving 16 bases unmatched. The CDR3 sequence is 17 residues long. Details on this clonotype: The antigen is not known.

Alongside a J-beta primer mix, a sample-barcoded 5' primer served in a second PCR lasting about 6 to 12 cycles. TCRdb fed the 5' RACE reads into MiXCR, producing one record per CDR3 protein. The sample includes approximately 800,000 distinct CDR3 sequences, roughly 24% of them seen just once. The sample was also reused in another study, on T cells of mothers and their children.

What was sequenced was blood. This chain joins TRBV7-9 and TRBJ1-4, with 10 nucleotides matching TRBD1. The receptor comes from a boy younger than 18 in good health. The CDR3 DNA is TGTGCCAGCAGCCCCCACGGGACAGGGGCAGAAAGTGGAAAACTGTTTTTT. It is translated as CASSPHGTGAESGKLFF.